The following is a T cell receptor beta chain sequence with its context. These data are taken from a study of cytomegalovirus exposure and HLA in healthy donors. The V gene's germline CDR1 is MNHEY and CDR2 SVGAGI. The CDR3 is 14 amino acids. The V end was cut by 2 bases, the J end by 4 bases, with 11 bases between. The PCR was carried out with 60 Vbeta primers and 13 Jbeta primers. Produced via immunoSEQ multiplex PCR; TCRdb's table is partial and in-frame only. In the table there are about 200,000 clones, around 82% of which are singletons. This chain connects TRBV6-5 to TRBJ1-2, with a possible D match to TRBD1 (6 bases). The source material was PBMCs. This receptor was taken from a woman aged 30 to 39 in good health and CMV-seronegative. CDR3: CASSYGGGSYGYTF. Here the CDR3 DNA reads TGTGCCAGCAGTTACGGGGGGGGCTCCTATGGCTACACCTTC.